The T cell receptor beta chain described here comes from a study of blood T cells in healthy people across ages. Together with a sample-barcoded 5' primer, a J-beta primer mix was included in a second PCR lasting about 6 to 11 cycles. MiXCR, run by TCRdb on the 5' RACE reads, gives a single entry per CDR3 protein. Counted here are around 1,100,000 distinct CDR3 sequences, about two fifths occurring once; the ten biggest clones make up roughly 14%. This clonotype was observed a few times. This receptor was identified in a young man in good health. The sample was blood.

In nucleotides, the CDR3 is TGCAGTGCTAGAACCCTAGCTAGCACAGATACGCAGTATTTT. Encoded protein: CSARTLASTDTQYF. The rearrangement links TRBV20-1 to TRBJ2-3, with D perhaps TRBD2 (5 bases). The CDR3 is 14 amino acids. V lost 2 bases, J lost 0 bases, and 9 bases lay in between. Germline lookup yields CDR1 DFQATT and CDR2 SNEGSKA (reference sequence).